The 28 T cell receptor beta chains below come from one sample, sequenced in a study of T-cell reconstitution after alpha-beta-depleted transplantation in children. Unique molecular identifiers were built into the TCRbeta library. MiXCR, run by TCRdb on the PCR reads, gives a single entry per CDR3 protein. Among about 980,000 distinct CDR3 sequences listed, about 31% were seen once. The sample here was PBMCs, mostly from graft donor cells, taken 360 days after TCRalphabeta/CD19-depleted stem cell transplant. These receptors came from a boy under two years old who had a stem cell transplant for SCID, so the T cells may come from the graft donor.

In its sample, this clonotype was seen a few times. The chain recombines TRBV9 with TRBJ2-1; 8 bases line up with TRBD2. Germline CDR1 and CDR2: SGDLS and YYNGEE. J lost 10 bases, V lost 0 bases, and 9 bases had no gene match. CDR3 length equals 15 residues. The DNA for the CDR3 is TGTGCCAGCAGCGTAGATTCGGGGGGGGTTGGCGAGCAGTTCTTC. Protein: CASSVDSGGVGEQFF.

The CDR3 DNA reads TGTGCCAGCAGCCAAGGAAATGCCAGGGTAGCAGAGACCCAGTACTTC. The encoded protein is CASSQGNARVAETQYF. The chain has TRBV3-1 and TRBJ2-5; a possible D gene is TRBD1 (5 bases). The CDR3 spans 16 residues. Trimming removed 1 base from V and 4 bases from J, with 16 bases in between. Germline values: CDR1 LGHDT, CDR2 YNNKEL (reference sequence).

This chain joins TRBV29-1 and TRBJ2-7; TRBD1 or TRBD2 may be the D gene (6 bases each). Germline lookup yields CDR1 SQVTM and CDR2 ANQGSEA. Deletions cut 4 bases from V and 3 bases from J, with 19 bases between. This CDR3 region has 15 residues. CDR3 region: CSVGAGSQGGYEQYF. CDR3 DNA: TGCAGCGTTGGGGCAGGATCACAGGGAGGCTACGAGCAGTACTTC.

The V call is TRBV5-1, the J call TRBJ2-2; D is ambiguous. CDR3 length equals 13 residues. From germline, CDR1 is SGHRS and CDR2 YFSETQ. V lost 4 bases, J lost 7 bases, and 11 bases lay in between. The CDR3 DNA reads as TGCGCCAGCAGCAGGATGGGCAACGGGGAGCTGTTTTTT. Amino acid sequence: CASSRMGNGELFF.

The chain couples TRBV7-6 to TRBJ1-1; 10 nucleotides align to TRBD1. The CDR3 spans 19 residues. Germline CDR1 is SGHVS and CDR2 is FNYEAQ. With 6 bases clipped from V and 1 base from J, the junction kept 17 bases outside the gene matches. Here the CDR3 DNA reads TGTGCCAGCAGTTTCACATTCCGGGACAGGGGATGGGGGAACACTGAAGCTTTCTTT. Translated: CASSFTFRDRGWGNTEAFF.

This chain uses TRBV12-3 or TRBV12-4 with TRBJ1-4; 10 bases fit TRBD1. There are 18 residues in the CDR3. V gave up 4 bases and J gave up 0 bases; unmatched junction bases: 8. The CDR3 DNA reads TGTGCCAGCAGTTGGCGGGACAGGGGTCTTGCAACTAATGAAAAACTGTTTTTT. Translation: CASSWRDRGLATNEKLFF.

This clonotype has more than one count but fewer than ten. This sequence joins TRBV5-1 and TRBJ2-1, with D perhaps given as TRBD1 or TRBD2 (5 bases each). This CDR3 is 16 amino acids long. Germline CDR1 SGHRS, CDR2 YFSETQ. V was shortened by 0 bases and J by 5 bases, with 15 bases between the two germline ends. CDR3 nucleotides: TGCGCCAGCAGCTTGGATGTTCGTGGGGGAAACAATGAGCAGTTCTTC. Protein sequence: CASSLDVRGGNNEQFF.

This clonotype was found a few times. V and J are TRBV6-1 and TRBJ1-4; 7 nucleotides match TRBD1. The germline CDR1 and CDR2 sequences are MNHNS and SASEGT. The CDR3 spans 14 residues. With 6 bases clipped from V and 8 bases from J, the junction kept 9 bases outside the gene matches. The CDR3: CASSNRGVGEKLFF. The CDR3 region has the DNA TGTGCCAGCAGCAACAGGGGTGTCGGCGAAAAACTGTTTTTT.

V is TRBV7-2 and J is TRBJ2-1, with 15 bases that match TRBD2. CDR1 is SGHTA, CDR2 FQGNSA, per germline. The V segment lost 5 bases and the J segment 6 bases; nucleotides outside the gene matches: 8. The CDR3 runs to 17 residues. CDR3: CASSPPGLAGGFNEQFF. The CDR3 DNA follows: TGTGCCAGCAGCCCCCCGGGACTAGCGGGGGGATTCAATGAGCAGTTCTTC.

This chain connects TRBV7-6 to TRBJ1-4; TRBD1 matches 7 bases. Germline loops: CDR1 SGHVS, CDR2 FNYEAQ. The V gene end was trimmed by 5 bases and the J gene end by 6 bases; junction bases not matched to a gene: 6. The CDR3 has 14 amino acids. The CDR3: CASSPTGYYEKLFF. The CDR3 coding sequence is TGTGCCAGCAGCCCGACAGGGTATTATGAAAAACTGTTTTTT.

The sample holds one count of this clonotype. The chain joins TRBV4-2 to TRBJ1-2, with D perhaps TRBD1 (6 bases). Germline V CDR1 and CDR2: LGHNA, YNFKEQ. The CDR3 contains 15 residues. The V end lost 1 base, the J end lost 7 bases, and 16 bases lay between the germline ends. DNA for the CDR3: TGTGCCAGCAGCCAAGTTGGCGAACAGGGTCGTGGCTACACCTTC. Protein sequence: CASSQVGEQGRGYTF.

This clonotype was counted only a few times. This rearrangement joins TRBV12-3 or TRBV12-4 to TRBJ1-4; 10 nucleotides agree with TRBD1. Unmatched junction bases numbered 11, after V lost 7 bases and J lost 9 bases. The CDR3 loop spans 15 amino acids. CDR3 nucleotides: TGTGCCAGCAACGACCGGGACAGGGGAAGGCAAAAACTGTTTTTT. Translating it yields CASNDRDRGRQKLFF.

This clonotype was observed a few times. This rearrangement joins TRBV7-2 to TRBJ2-1; TRBD2 agrees at 7 bases. The V segment lost 5 bases and the J segment 1 base; nucleotides outside the gene matches: 17. Per the germline V gene, CDR1 is SGHTA and CDR2 is FQGNSA. The CDR3 has 19 residues. The CDR3 sequence: CASSIGPLRRGRSYNEQFF. The DNA for the CDR3 is TGTGCCAGCAGCATAGGGCCATTGAGGCGGGGGAGGTCCTACAATGAGCAGTTCTTC. The full variable domain, its missing parts supplied by reference TRBV7-2 and TRBJ2-1, is GAGVSQSPSNKVTEKGKDVELRCDPISGHTALYWYRQSLGQGLEFLIYFQGNSAPDKSGLPSDRFSAERTGGSVSTLTIQRTQQEDSAVYLCASSIGPLRRGRSYNEQFFGPGTRLTVL.

In nucleotides, the CDR3 is TGTGCCAGCCGGCCTCAGGCGGCCCGAAACACCATATATTTT. Protein: CASRPQAARNTIYF. J is TRBJ1-3 and V is TRBV19; D ambiguous. Germline V gene data show CDR1 as LNHDA and CDR2 as SQIVND (reference sequence). The CDR3 length is 14 residues. Trimming left V 9 bases short and J 5 bases short, with 17 bases between.

V gene TRBV28 combines with J gene TRBJ1-3; no definite D call. The V gene's germline CDR1 is MDHEN and CDR2 SYDVKM. The CDR3 contains 13 residues. Trimming stripped 7 bases from V and 4 bases from J, with 11 bases between. CDR3 sequence (DNA): TGTGCCAGCACCCCCTATGAGGGAAACACCATATATTTT. Its translation is CASTPYEGNTIYF.

This clonotype showed up just a few times. This rearrangement joins TRBV20-1 to TRBJ2-1; either TRBD1 or TRBD2 may supply D (6 bases each). The CDR3 runs to 15 residues. CDR1 DFQATT and CDR2 SNEGSKA come from the germline V gene (reference sequence). V was cut by 6 bases and J by 2 bases, with 17 bases left in between. CDR3 loop: CSARRGRGPYNEQFF. The CDR3 DNA follows: TGCAGTGCCCGGCGGGGACGGGGGCCCTACAATGAGCAGTTCTTC.

The chain combines TRBV6-1 with TRBJ1-3; D gene uncertain. Germline CDR1 reads MNHNS; CDR2 reads SASEGT. V was shortened by 6 bases and J by 2 bases, with 14 bases between the two germline ends. This CDR3 is built from 15 residues. CDR3 DNA sequence: TGTGCCAGCAGGCCGGACGGCGCCCCTGGAAACACCATATATTTT. This encodes CASRPDGAPGNTIYF.

The V call is TRBV18, the J call TRBJ2-3; no firm D call. V was pared by 5 bases and J by 6 bases, with 18 bases between. The CDR3 totals 15 residues. Germline assignment: CDR1 KGHSH and CDR2 LQKENI. CDR3 coding DNA: TGTGCCAGCTCAACATACGGGCCCTCTAAGGATACGCAGTATTTT. It yields the protein CASSTYGPSKDTQYF.

In its sample, this clonotype was seen a few times. The J gene is TRBJ2-3, the V gene TRBV28; 8 positions agree with TRBD2. V shed 3 bases and J 0 bases; nucleotides not matched to a gene: 11. This CDR3 contains 18 residues. CDR1 MDHEN and CDR2 SYDVKM come from the germline V gene. CDR3 DNA: TGTGCCAGCAGTTTCAGGTCGGAACGGGGGGGTAGCACAGATACGCAGTATTTT. This translates into CASSFRSERGGSTDTQYF.

V gene TRBV14 combines with J gene TRBJ2-5; D is perhaps TRBD1 (5 bases). Trimming pared 3 bases from V and 1 base from J, leaving 12 bases between. Germline CDR1 is SGHDN and CDR2 is FVKESK. This CDR3 has 15 residues. In DNA form, the CDR3 reads TGTGCCAGCAGCCAGCGGAAAGGGGTCCAAGAGACCCAGTACTTC. Its translation: CASSQRKGVQETQYF. Full variable domain (missing parts from reference TRBV14 and TRBJ2-5): EAGVTQFPSHSVIEKGQTVTLRCDPISGHDNLYWYRRVMGKEIKFLLHFVKESKQDESGMPNNRFLAERTGGTYSTLKVQPAELEDSGVYFCASSQRKGVQETQYFGPGTRLLVL.

The J gene is TRBJ2-3, the V gene TRBV12-3 or TRBV12-4; 9 bases align to TRBD1. The CDR3 is 19 amino acids. Germline trimming cut 5 bases from V and 4 bases from J; bases unmatched to any gene: 19. This chain's CDR3 is CASSGGQGHRSGESDTQYF. CDR3 coding DNA: TGTGCCAGCAGTGGGGGACAGGGCCACCGGAGCGGGGAATCAGATACGCAGTATTTT.

This clonotype has only a few counts. The V and J genes are TRBV6-2 or TRBV6-3 and TRBJ2-2; tentative D call: TRBD1 (6 bases). With 9 bases removed from V and 1 base from J, the gap between germline ends came to 15 bases. CDR1 and CDR2 (germline): MNHEY, SVGEGT. The CDR3 runs 15 residues. The chain's CDR3 is CASSRDTKNTGELFF. The CDR3, as DNA: TGTGCCAGTAGCCGGGACACTAAGAACACCGGGGAGCTGTTTTTT.

The V and J genes are TRBV11-2 and TRBJ2-3, with 12 positions matching TRBD2. Germline trimming cut 1 base from V and 8 bases from J; bases unmatched to any gene: 1. This CDR3 contains 14 residues. CDR1 and CDR2 (germline): SGHAT, FQNNGV. This CDR3 reads CASSLVLAGGTQYF. The CDR3 nucleotides read TGTGCCAGCAGCTTAGTACTAGCGGGGGGTACGCAGTATTTT. Filled out from reference TRBV11-2 and TRBJ2-3, the complete variable domain reads EAGVAQSPRYKIIEKRQSVAFWCNPISGHATLYWYQQILGQGPKLLIQFQNNGVVDDSQLPKDRFSAERLKGVDSTLKIQPAKLEDSAVYLCASSLVLAGGTQYFGPGTRLTVL.

The chain combines TRBV14 with TRBJ2-2, with TRBD1 matching over 7 bases. Losses at the gene ends were 2 bases for V and 0 bases for J; bases not matched to a gene: 6. CDR1 and CDR2 (germline): SGHDN, FVKESK. The CDR3 has 17 residues. The CDR3 region is CASSQPKGQPNTGELFF. The CDR3 DNA is TGTGCCAGCAGCCAACCCAAGGGACAGCCGAACACCGGGGAGCTGTTTTTT.

The chain carries TRBV5-1 and TRBJ2-7; D might be TRBD1 or TRBD2, each matching 5 bases. The CDR3 consists of 14 residues. Germline V gives CDR1 SGHRS, CDR2 YFSETQ. V lost 2 bases, J lost 5 bases, and 14 bases lay in between. CDR3 in amino acids: CASSFSGTTDEQYF. CDR3 bases: TGCGCCAGCAGCTTCTCCGGGACGACGGACGAGCAGTACTTC.

V usage is TRBV5-1 and J usage is TRBJ2-3; TRBD1 agrees at 8 bases. Looked up from germline, CDR1 is SGHRS and CDR2 is YFSETQ. The V gene end was trimmed by 4 bases and the J gene end by 2 bases; junction bases not matched to a gene: 9. The CDR3 spans 16 residues. The CDR3 here is CASSQRTGILTDTQYF. CDR3 DNA: TGCGCCAGCAGCCAGAGGACAGGGATCCTCACAGATACGCAGTATTTT.

The gene calls are TRBV10-3 and TRBJ2-1; no clear D gene. Germline CDR1 and CDR2: ENHRY and SYGVKD. The CDR3 covers 12 residues. The V and J ends lost 10 bases and 7 bases respectively, with 14 bases between them. CDR3 in amino acids: CATKPLGNEQFF. DNA of the CDR3: TGTGCCACCAAGCCTCTGGGGAATGAGCAGTTCTTC.

This rearrangement joins TRBV3-1 to TRBJ2-2; D could derive from TRBD1 or TRBD2 (7 bases each). Germline CDR1 is LGHDT and CDR2 is YNNKEL (reference sequence). Deletions cut 4 bases from V and 5 bases from J, with 23 bases between. The CDR3 totals 18 residues. The CDR3 nucleotides read TGTGCCAGCAGCCCCCACCCACAGGGGAGGGTGAGAACCGGGGAGCTGTTTTTT. This codes for CASSPHPQGRVRTGELFF.